This TCR beta chain is drawn from a study of blood T cell repertoires in COVID-19. Study at large: Sites in the United States, Italy and Spain provided acute and convalescent COVID-19 samples. Sources were T cells, B-cell-depleted T cells, or PBMCs; the material itself was cDNA or gDNA.

In the original workflow: Estimation of nucleated cell counts relied on the amplification of reference gene primers. Some clones are missing from TCRdb's copy, which holds only in-frame ones; the method was immunoSEQ multiplex PCR. Clone size and V and J calls were adopted from that table, with D and trimming inferred from the DNA. The sample comprises around 200,000 clones, around 82% of which are singletons, and under 3% rests with the top ten. This clone was seen more than once but under ten times. CDR1 and CDR2 from the germline V gene are SEHNR and FQNEAQ (reference sequence). With 5 bases clipped from V and 4 bases from J, the junction kept 8 bases outside the gene matches. CDR3 length equals 15 residues.

The clonotype comes from a man aged 45-60 years with active or convalescent COVID-19. Sequencing used peripheral blood. The genes are TRBV7-9 and TRBJ2-5; 9 bases are shared with TRBD1. The CDR3 nucleotides are TGTGCCAGCAGCCCGACAGGGGGGTTTGTAGAGACCCAGTACTTC. Protein: CASSPTGGFVETQYF.